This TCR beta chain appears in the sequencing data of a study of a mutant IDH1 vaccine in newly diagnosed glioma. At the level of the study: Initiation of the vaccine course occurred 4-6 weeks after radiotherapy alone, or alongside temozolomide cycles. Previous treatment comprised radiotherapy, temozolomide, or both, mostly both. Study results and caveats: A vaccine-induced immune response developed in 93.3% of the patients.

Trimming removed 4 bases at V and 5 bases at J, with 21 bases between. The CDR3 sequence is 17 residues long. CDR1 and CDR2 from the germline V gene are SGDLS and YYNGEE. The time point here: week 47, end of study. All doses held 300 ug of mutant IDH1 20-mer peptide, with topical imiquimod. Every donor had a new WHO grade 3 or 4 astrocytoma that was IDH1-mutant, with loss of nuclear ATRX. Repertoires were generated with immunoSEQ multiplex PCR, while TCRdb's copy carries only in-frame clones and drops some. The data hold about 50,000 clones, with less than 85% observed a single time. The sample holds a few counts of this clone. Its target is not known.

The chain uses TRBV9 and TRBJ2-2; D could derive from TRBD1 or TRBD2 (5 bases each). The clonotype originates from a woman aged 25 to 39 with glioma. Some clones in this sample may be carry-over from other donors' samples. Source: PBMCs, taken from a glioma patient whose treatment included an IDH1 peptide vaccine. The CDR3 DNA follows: TGTGCCAGCAGCCCTATGAGGGGAATATCTATTACCGGGGAGCTGTTTTTT. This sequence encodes CASSPMRGISITGELFF.